This T cell receptor (beta chain) appears in the sequencing data of a study of shared clonotypes between healthy human individuals. At the level of the study: A few men and a couple of women, aged 18 to 49, were donors.

The donors were all Caucasian adults (living in Nashville, Tennessee). Each replicate PCR on the sorted subsets used 200 to 250 ng DNA (around 31,000 T cell genomes). Assay: immunoSEQ multiplex PCR; the TCRdb copy retains only in-frame clones and omits some. The data contain more than 1.2 million clones, around 98.5% of them singletons. Germline CDR1 reads GTSNPN; CDR2 reads SVGIG (reference sequence). V was cut by 1 base and J by 9 bases, with 10 bases left in between. The CDR3 sequence is 12 residues long. Material for sequencing was naive CD4+ T cells sorted from blood. Noted subset: CD45RA+ positively selected. V gene TRBV30 combines with J gene TRBJ2-1; maybe TRBD2 (6 bases). This receptor was taken from a man aged 25 to 40 in good health. The chain's CDR3 is CAWSAGVSEQFF. Written as DNA, the CDR3 is TGTGCCTGGAGTGCGGGGGTGAGTGAGCAGTTCTTC.